This T cell receptor (beta chain) came from a study of PD-1 blockade in classical Hodgkin lymphoma. A note on this clone: Its antigen is undetermined.

The repertoire was sequenced with immunoSEQ multiplex PCR; TCRdb's copy has only in-frame clones and lacks some. The sample lists over 75,000 clones, around nine tenths seen once, with 2.5% to 3.5% in the top ten. The time point denotes: cycle 4 day 1 (C4D1), after 6 weeks of nivolumab. Relapse was seen in all patients after autologous stem cell transplantation, and brentuximab vedotin exposure was variable. Complete response, partial response or progressive disease constituted the best responses recorded. The CDR3 consists of 16 residues. V shed 0 bases, J shed 2 bases, and the junction held 4 bases outside the gene matches. Per germline, CDR1 MNHEY and CDR2 SVGAGI. Points from the study as a whole: A reduction in baseline TCR diversity was reportedly seen in newly diagnosed patients relative to healthy donors. The origin of the repertoire differences remains undefined, with disease activity or prior therapy as possible causes.

The source of this sequence is a human donor with classical Hodgkin lymphoma. The chain employs TRBV6-5 and TRBJ2-3; 8 nucleotides align to TRBD2. The starting material was peripheral blood mononuclear cells (PBMCs), obtained before the fourth cycle of nivolumab. The CDR3 region has the DNA TGTGCCAGCAGTTACTCAAGCGGGAGCCCCACAGATACGCAGTATTTT. It codes for CASSYSSGSPTDTQYF.